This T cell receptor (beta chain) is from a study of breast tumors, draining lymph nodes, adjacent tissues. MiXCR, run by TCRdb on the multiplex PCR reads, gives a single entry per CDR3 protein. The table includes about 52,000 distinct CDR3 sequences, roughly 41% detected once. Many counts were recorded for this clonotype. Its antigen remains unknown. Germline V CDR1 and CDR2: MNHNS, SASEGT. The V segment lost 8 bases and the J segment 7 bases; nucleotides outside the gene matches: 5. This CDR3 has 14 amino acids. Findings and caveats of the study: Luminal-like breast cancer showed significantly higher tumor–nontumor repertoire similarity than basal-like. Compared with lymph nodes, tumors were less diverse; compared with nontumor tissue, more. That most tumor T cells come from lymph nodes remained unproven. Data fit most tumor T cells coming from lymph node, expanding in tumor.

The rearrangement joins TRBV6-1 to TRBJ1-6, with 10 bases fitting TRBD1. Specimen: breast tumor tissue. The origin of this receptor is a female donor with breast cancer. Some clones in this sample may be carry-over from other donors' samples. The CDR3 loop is CASDRDRGNSPLHF. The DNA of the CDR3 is TGTGCCAGCGACCGGGACAGGGGAAATTCACCCCTCCACTTT.